These 22 T cell receptor beta chains came from one sample sequenced in a study of CD8+ T cells in alopecia areata. Reverse transcribed after extraction, RNA yielded cDNA as the sequencing template. Some clones are missing from TCRdb's copy, which holds only in-frame ones; the method was immunoSEQ multiplex PCR. The table lists more than 130,000 clones, 82% of them singletons. Treatment: oral pan-JAK inhibitor, 5-10 mg twice daily. Sequenced material: CD8+ T cells sorted from blood, taken at week 4, from a patient treated with tofacitinib. Receptors were obtained from a human donor with alopecia areata.

This chain joins TRBV29-1 and TRBJ2-1; a possible D gene is TRBD2 (6 bases). The V gene's germline CDR1 is SQVTM and CDR2 ANQGSEA. The CDR3 totals 12 residues. V was shortened by 7 bases and J by 9 bases, with 16 bases between the two germline ends. The CDR3, as DNA: TGCAGCGCCCCGCGGGGACTGGGTGAGCAGTTCTTC. Encoded protein: CSAPRGLGEQFF.

Turning to this clone: This CDR3 is also generated by other DNA sequences in the sample. The chain links TRBV7-9 to TRBJ2-7; no reliable D call. The CDR3 is 13 amino acids. Germline V gene lookup returns CDR1 SEHNR and CDR2 FQNEAQ (reference sequence). The germline V and J ends were trimmed by 1 base and 3 bases, with 7 bases remaining between them. In DNA form, the CDR3 reads TGTGCCAGCAGCTTAGGACAAATCTACGAGCAGTACTTC. Translation gives CASSLGQIYEQYF.

In this sample, this clone turned up once. The rearrangement links TRBV10-1 to TRBJ1-1; D not resolved. V was cut by 6 bases and J by 0 bases, with 8 bases left in between. Germline-derived CDR1 and CDR2 are WNHNN and SYGVQD (reference sequence). This CDR3 comprises 13 residues. The CDR3 is CASSTGLNTEAFF. In DNA, the CDR3 is TGCGCCAGCAGCACCGGGCTGAACACTGAAGCTTTCTTT.

The rearrangement links TRBV6-5 to TRBJ2-4, with a possible D match to TRBD2 (6 bases). With 0 bases removed from V and 1 base from J, the gap between germline ends came to 10 bases. The germline CDR1 and CDR2 sequences are MNHEY and SVGAGI. This CDR3 has 16 amino acids. CDR3: CASSYSSGGAKNIQYF. CDR3 nucleotides: TGTGCCAGCAGTTACTCTAGCGGTGGGGCCAAAAACATTCAGTACTTC.

The V gene is TRBV4-1, the J gene TRBJ2-5; D uncertain. TRBJ2-7 explains the end of the DNA better; the J call may be wrong. CDR3 length: 13 residues. Germline V gene sequence: CDR1 MGHRA, CDR2 YSYEKL. The CDR3 bases are TGCGCCAGCAGCCAAGTTGGTTCCTACGAGCAGTACTTC. It encodes CASSQVGSYEQYF.

The rearrangement uses TRBV27 and TRBJ1-5, with D uncertain. Germline loops: CDR1 MNHEY, CDR2 SMNVEV (reference sequence). Trimming took 11 bases from V and 0 from J, leaving 11 bases between them. The CDR3 runs 13 residues. CDR3 sequence reads: CADREYSNQPQHF. As DNA, the CDR3 is TGTGCCGACCGGGAATATAGCAATCAGCCCCAGCATTTT.

The chain carries TRBV7-8 and TRBJ2-5; 14 bases are shared with TRBD2. Germline-derived CDR1 and CDR2 are SGHVS and FQNEAQ. The V segment lost 3 bases and the J segment 0 bases; nucleotides outside the gene matches: 9. This CDR3 comprises 19 residues. The CDR3 loop reads CASSFPGTSGGSYQETQYF. CDR3 sequence (DNA): TGTGCCAGCAGCTTCCCCGGGACTAGCGGGGGATCGTACCAAGAGACCCAGTACTTC.

The rearrangement joins TRBV4-1 to TRBJ1-5; 10 nucleotides line up with TRBD1. Germline V gives CDR1 MGHRA, CDR2 YSYEKL. J was trimmed by 3 bases and V by 4 bases; bases with no gene match: 9. The CDR3 consists of 17 residues. CDR3 amino acids: CASSPRDRGVNNQPQHF. CDR3 in DNA: TGCGCCAGCAGCCCCCGGGACAGGGGAGTTAACAATCAGCCCCAGCATTTT.

The chain links TRBV25-1 to TRBJ2-3; possible D gene TRBD2, 5 bases. The CDR3 contains 12 residues. CDR1 is MGHDK and CDR2 is SYGVNS in the germline V gene. Trimming took off 2 bases at V and 10 bases at J, with 10 bases between the two ends. As DNA, the CDR3 is TGTGCCAGCAGTGAAAGAGGAGGTTCGCAGTATTTT. This codes for CASSERGGSQYF.

CDR3 sequence: CASSQDRGSETYEQYF. The DNA of the CDR3 is TGCGCCAGCAGCCAAGACAGGGGAAGTGAAACCTACGAGCAGTACTTC. This chain links TRBV4-3 with TRBJ2-7; D may be TRBD1 (6 bases). This CDR3 comprises 16 residues. Trimming shortened V by 0 bases and J by 2 bases, and 14 bases separated the two germline ends. Germline loops: CDR1 LGHNA, CDR2 YSLEER.

The V gene is TRBV23-1, the J gene TRBJ2-5; 8 nucleotides align to TRBD2. TRBV23-1 is an ORF for which the function is uncertain. This CDR3 spans 14 amino acids. With 8 bases clipped from V and 0 bases from J, the junction kept 5 bases outside the gene matches. CDR3 residues: CASRTSWHQETQYF. For the CDR3, the DNA is TGCGCCAGCCGGACTAGCTGGCACCAAGAGACCCAGTACTTC.

The chain combines TRBV30 with TRBJ2-2; D may correspond to TRBD1 or TRBD2 (6 bases each). Trimming shortened V by 2 bases and J by 5 bases, and 21 bases separated the two germline ends. The germline V gene has CDR1 GTSNPN and CDR2 SVGIG (reference sequence). The CDR3 is 17 residues long. The CDR3 here is CAWSPEDRGPGTGELFF. The CDR3 nucleotides are TGTGCCTGGAGTCCCGAGGACCGGGGGCCCGGAACCGGGGAGCTGTTTTTT.

The genes are TRBV5-4 and TRBJ2-3; D is undetermined. CDR3 length equals 13 residues. Per the germline V gene, CDR1 is SGHNT and CDR2 is YYREEE (reference sequence). V shed 5 bases and J shed 0 bases, with 7 bases lying between them. The CDR3: CASSFSSTDTQYF. The CDR3 region has the DNA TGTGCCAGCAGTTTCTCCAGCACAGATACGCAGTATTTT.

The gene calls are TRBV5-6 and TRBJ2-1, with a weak D call TRBD1 (6 bases). The CDR3 length is 16 residues. V lost 4 bases and J lost 5, with 19 bases in between. The germline gives CDR1 SGHDT, CDR2 YYEEEE. The CDR3 DNA reads TGTGCCAGCAGCCCGACAGGCGTCTTTGCGGACAATGAGCAGTTCTTC. Translated, it gives CASSPTGVFADNEQFF.

The chain has TRBV7-9 and TRBJ2-3; 9 positions match TRBD2. After removal of 5 bases from V and 6 bases from J, the junction contained 18 bases not matched to a gene. Germline V gives CDR1 SEHNR, CDR2 FQNEAQ (reference sequence). There are 18 residues in the CDR3. CDR3: CASSPRRESGGPGDTQYF. The CDR3 coding sequence is TGTGCCAGCAGCCCCCGTCGGGAGAGCGGGGGGCCGGGGGATACGCAGTATTTT.

V gene TRBV12-5 combines with J gene TRBJ1-1; tentative D call: TRBD1 (5 bases). The CDR3 runs 14 residues. The germline V and J ends were trimmed by 1 base and 11 bases, with 17 bases remaining between them. CDR1 and CDR2 (germline): LGHNT, FRNRAP. The CDR3, as DNA: TGTGCTAGTGGTTTGGGCCGGGGACCCTATGGCGCTTTCTTT. It yields the protein CASGLGRGPYGAFF.

V usage is TRBV30 and J usage is TRBJ2-3, with 14 bases identical to TRBD2. Per the germline V gene, CDR1 is GTSNPN and CDR2 is SVGIG (reference sequence). Germline trimming cut 1 base from V and 4 bases from J; bases unmatched to any gene: 10. The CDR3 sequence is 18 residues long. The CDR3 loop reads CAWSGTSGGPGRSDTQYF. The DNA for the CDR3 is TGTGCCTGGAGTGGGACTAGCGGGGGGCCCGGACGCTCAGATACGCAGTATTTT.

The chain carries TRBV6-5 and TRBJ2-1; D might be TRBD1 (5 bases). With 0 bases removed from V and 4 bases from J, the gap between germline ends came to 10 bases. The CDR3 contains 15 residues. Germline lookup yields CDR1 MNHEY and CDR2 SVGAGI. DNA of the CDR3: TGTGCCAGCAGTTACTCGAGACAGCTATACAATGAGCAGTTCTTC. The encoded protein is CASSYSRQLYNEQFF.

As DNA, the CDR3 is TGTGCCAGCAGCTTTGGCCCCCAGGGGGCCTTCACTGAAGCTTTCTTT. Amino acids: CASSFGPQGAFTEAFF. V is TRBV5-6 and J is TRBJ1-1, with 8 bases aligning to TRBD1. The junction had 10 bases not matched to a gene; V was cut back by 2 bases and J by 4 bases. The CDR3 totals 16 residues. The germline gives CDR1 SGHDT, CDR2 YYEEEE. The full variable domain, completed using reference TRBV5-6 and TRBJ1-1, is DAGVTQSPTHLIKTRGQQVTLRCSPKSGHDTVSWYQQALGQGPQFIFQYYEEEERQRGNFPDRFSGHQFPNYSSELNVNALLLGDSALYLCASSFGPQGAFTEAFFGQGTRLTVV.

This rearrangement joins TRBV12-5 to TRBJ1-2; D is undetermined. Trimming took 1 base from V and 14 from J, leaving 11 bases between them. Per the germline V gene, CDR1 is LGHNT and CDR2 is FRNRAP. The CDR3 length is 11 residues. CDR3 amino acids: CASGLGLHRTF. The CDR3 region has the DNA TGTGCTAGTGGTTTGGGGCTACATCGAACCTTC.

The V call is TRBV6-1, the J call TRBJ2-7, with no clear D. CDR1 is MNHNS and CDR2 is SASEGT in the germline V gene. The CDR3 contains 12 residues. Trimming cost V 8 bases and J 5 bases, with 13 bases left between them. The CDR3 region is CASGFVGNEQYF. In nucleotides, the CDR3 is TGTGCCAGCGGATTTGTGGGGAACGAGCAGTACTTC.

This chain links TRBV27 with TRBJ2-5; TRBD2 matches 7 bases. The last part of the DNA fits TRBJ2-7 better; the J call may be wrong. This CDR3 has 16 residues. Germline CDR1 and CDR2: MNHEY and SMNVEV (reference sequence). CDR3 in amino acids: CASSFVARGGRYEQYF. As DNA, the CDR3 is TGTGCCAGCAGTTTCGTCGCGCGGGGAGGGAGATACGAGCAGTACTTC.